A single sample gave rise to the 27 T cell receptor beta chains below, sequenced in a study of T-cell reconstitution after alpha-beta-depleted transplantation in children (dated by TCRdb to the mid-2010s). Receptor amplification or capture employed PCR. Sequenced using an Illumina HiSeq 2500. To normalize quantification of the TCRbeta repertoire, the TCR libraries were built with molecular barcoding that relied on unique molecular identifiers. Using fastp trimming at Q25 and MiXCR clonotype assembly, TCRdb reanalyzed the public sequencing data and kept in-frame beta chains. Duplicate CDR3 protein sequences are folded into a single record with the most common DNA and genes. The sample contains about 900,000 distinct CDR3 sequences, 25% to 35% of them found a single time. In total, the top ten clones hold over 25% of the sample. In light of the paper, this sample's treatment or condition label describes: allogeneic hematopoietic cell transplantation with graft depleted of TCRalphabeta T cells and CD19 B cells.

This specimen consisted of PBMCs, mostly from graft donor cells, obtained 360 days after TCRalphabeta/CD19-depleted stem cell transplant. These receptor sequences come from a boy younger than two who had a stem cell transplant for SCID, so the T cells may come from the graft donor.

The chain couples TRBV27 to TRBJ2-3, with 10 bases identical to TRBD2. CDR1 is MNHEY and CDR2 is SMNVEV in the germline V gene (reference sequence). The CDR3 spans 19 residues. V shed 0 bases and J 0 bases; nucleotides not matched to a gene: 9. The CDR3 nucleotides are TGTGCCAGCAGTTTATCGCCTACCACTAGCGGGGCTAGCACAGATACGCAGTATTTT. Amino acid sequence: CASSLSPTTSGASTDTQYF.

The count of this clonotype is one. The rearrangement uses TRBV25-1 and TRBJ2-5; tentative D call: TRBD1 (6 bases). Trimming pared 8 bases from V and 2 bases from J, leaving 12 bases between. Germline CDR1 is MGHDK and CDR2 is SYGVNS. The CDR3 is made up of 13 amino acids. The DNA for the CDR3 is TGTGCCAGCGGGTTCGGACAGCAAGAGACCCAGTACTTC. Translating it yields CASGFGQQETQYF.

V and J are TRBV7-2 and TRBJ2-3; D call uncertain. The germline V and J ends were trimmed by 5 bases and 6 bases, with 9 bases remaining between them. In germline, CDR1 is SGHTA, CDR2 FQGNSA. There are 12 residues in the CDR3. CDR3 loop: CASSIPADTQYF. As DNA, the CDR3 is TGTGCCAGCAGCATCCCGGCCGATACGCAGTATTTT.

V is TRBV7-8 and J is TRBJ1-2; D possibly corresponds to TRBD1 (5 bases). CDR3 size: 13 residues. The V and J ends lost 5 bases and 8 bases respectively, with 15 bases between them. Germline CDR1 SGHVS, CDR2 FQNEAQ. DNA for the CDR3: TGTGCCAGCAGCCTCGGGACCCCGCCGGGCTACACCTTC. Translating it yields CASSLGTPPGYTF.

Only a few counts were recorded for this clonotype. This rearrangement joins TRBV28 to TRBJ2-1; no firm D call. Per germline, CDR1 MDHEN and CDR2 SYDVKM. The CDR3 sequence is 11 residues long. Deletions cut 7 bases from V and 7 bases from J, with 8 bases between. Here the CDR3 reads CASTLLNEQFF. CDR3 in DNA: TGTGCCAGCACCTTACTGAATGAGCAGTTCTTC.

This clonotype was picked up a small number of times. This chain uses TRBV28 with TRBJ1-1; tentative D call: TRBD1 (6 bases). V shed 4 bases and J shed 5 bases, with 14 bases lying between them. In germline, CDR1 is MDHEN, CDR2 SYDVKM. The CDR3 runs 14 residues. The CDR3 coding sequence is TGTGCCAGCAGTTGGGGTGGGGGGCTAACTGAAGCTTTCTTT. This codes for CASSWGGGLTEAFF.

This clonotype was counted many times. The V gene is TRBV5-1, the J gene TRBJ2-7, with a tentative D call TRBD2 (6 bases). Germline loops: CDR1 SGHRS, CDR2 YFSETQ. This CDR3 spans 12 amino acids. V gave up 4 bases and J gave up 4 bases, with 9 bases separating them. This CDR3 is CASSNREYEQYF. CDR3 DNA sequence: TGCGCCAGCAGCAATCGGGAGTACGAGCAGTACTTC.

V usage is TRBV18 and J usage is TRBJ2-5; TRBD2 matches at 9 bases. The germline V gene encodes CDR1 KGHSH and CDR2 LQKENI. V shed 4 bases and J 2 bases; nucleotides not matched to a gene: 2. CDR3 length equals 14 residues. CDR3 bases: TGTGCCAGCTCACGACTAGCGGAACAAGAGACCCAGTACTTC. As protein: CASSRLAEQETQYF.

This clonotype was counted ten times or more. The chain is built from TRBV7-3 and TRBJ2-3, with D possibly matching TRBD2 (6 bases). From germline, CDR1 is SGHTA and CDR2 FQGTGA. The CDR3 contains 14 residues. V lost 4 bases and J lost 6, with 14 bases in between. The CDR3 spells CASSSGGVKDTQYF. CDR3 DNA: TGTGCCAGCAGCTCTGGAGGGGTCAAGGATACGCAGTATTTT.

The rearrangement links TRBV5-5 to TRBJ1-2; a weak D match, TRBD1 (5 bases). There are 12 residues in the CDR3. Deletions cut 4 bases from V and 5 bases from J, with 9 bases between. CDR1 and CDR2 from the germline V gene are SGHKS and YYEKEE (reference sequence). CDR3 protein: CASSPGLYGYTF. The CDR3 bases are TGTGCCAGCAGCCCGGGACTGTATGGCTACACCTTC.

In its sample, this clonotype was seen a few times. The V gene is TRBV4-1, the J gene TRBJ1-5; TRBD1 might be the D (6 bases). Germline V gene lookup returns CDR1 MGHRA and CDR2 YSYEKL. Trimming took off 2 bases at V and 9 bases at J, with 17 bases between the two ends. There are 15 residues in the CDR3. CDR3 nucleotide sequence: TGCGCCAGCAGCCAAAGAGAGGGGGGACTAGGGCCCCAGCATTTT. This codes for CASSQREGGLGPQHF.

Only a few counts were recorded for this clonotype. The chain uses TRBV5-1 and TRBJ1-1; D gene unclear. V shed 0 bases and J shed 2 bases, with 11 bases lying between them. This CDR3 comprises 15 residues. Germline V CDR1 and CDR2: SGHRS, YFSETQ. CDR3 region: CASSLVSGFNTEAFF. CDR3 DNA: TGCGCCAGCAGCTTGGTGTCGGGGTTTAACACTGAAGCTTTCTTT.

The gene calls are TRBV4-2 and TRBJ2-4, with 7 bases identical to TRBD1. The germline V gene encodes CDR1 LGHNA and CDR2 YNFKEQ. The trim removed 4 bases at V and 0 bases at J, leaving 9 bases unmatched. This CDR3 comprises 17 residues. The CDR3 region is CASSPRQGTLAKNIQYF. The CDR3 DNA is TGTGCCAGCAGCCCGAGACAGGGTACCCTAGCCAAAAACATTCAGTACTTC.

The chain couples TRBV12-3 or TRBV12-4 to TRBJ2-1; 8 bases match TRBD1. The trim removed 6 bases at V and 8 bases at J, leaving 6 bases unmatched. This CDR3 contains 13 residues. This chain's CDR3 is CASSPGQAHEQFF. In nucleotides, the CDR3 is TGTGCCAGCAGCCCGGGACAGGCCCATGAGCAGTTCTTC.

This clonotype was detected many times. The rearrangement uses TRBV12-3 or TRBV12-4 and TRBJ1-1; TRBD1 agrees at 8 bases. This CDR3 comprises 13 residues. With V trimmed by 5 bases and J by 3 bases, 2 bases remained unmatched. The CDR3 nucleotides are TGTGCCAGCAGTCGACAGGGGTACACTGAAGCTTTCTTT. Translated: CASSRQGYTEAFF.

This clonotype came up a few times. The chain employs TRBV4-3 and TRBJ2-7; D uncertain. Germline CDR1 and CDR2: LGHNA and YSLEER. Trimming stripped 1 base from V and 3 bases from J, with 16 bases between. CDR3 length: 16 amino acids. CDR3 residues: CASSQAKPRQHYEQYF. CDR3 bases: TGCGCCAGCAGCCAAGCTAAGCCCCGGCAGCACTACGAGCAGTACTTC.

The rearrangement links TRBV5-1 to TRBJ2-3; maybe TRBD1 (6 bases). The length of the CDR3 is 17 residues. The germline V and J ends were trimmed by 0 bases and 2 bases, with 16 bases remaining between them. Germline loops: CDR1 SGHRS, CDR2 YFSETQ. Here the CDR3 DNA reads TGCGCCAGCAGCTTGGCAGGGGCAGGGCGTCCCACAGATACGCAGTATTTT. This sequence encodes CASSLAGAGRPTDTQYF.

This clonotype was detected only a few times. The chain uses TRBV5-6 and TRBJ2-1; TRBD1 matches at 12 bases. V shed 0 bases and J 7 bases; nucleotides not matched to a gene: 5. The CDR3 spans 16 residues. The germline V gene has CDR1 SGHDT and CDR2 YYEEEE. The CDR3 DNA is TGTGCCAGCAGCTTGGTCCCGGGACAGGGGGCGAATGAGCAGTTCTTC. It is translated as CASSLVPGQGANEQFF.

The sample holds a few counts of this clonotype. J is TRBJ2-1 and V is TRBV7-8; 12 bases match TRBD2. Looked up from germline, CDR1 is SGHVS and CDR2 is FQNEAQ. V was pared by 7 bases and J by 7 bases, with 11 bases of the junction left unmatched. The CDR3 loop spans 16 amino acids. Here the CDR3 DNA reads TGTGCCAGCAAAACACACGGACTAGCGGGGAAAAATGAGCAGTTCTTC. This sequence encodes CASKTHGLAGKNEQFF.

The rearrangement links TRBV9 to TRBJ1-3; the D is unclear. There are 13 residues in the CDR3. The V gene's germline CDR1 is SGDLS and CDR2 YYNGEE. The germline V and J ends were trimmed by 4 bases and 7 bases, with 12 bases remaining between them. CDR3 loop: CASSTRPENTIYF. The CDR3 DNA reads TGTGCCAGCAGCACCCGCCCAGAGAACACCATATATTTT.

The chain uses TRBV20-1 and TRBJ1-5; 9 nucleotides match TRBD1. Germline-derived CDR1 and CDR2 are DFQATT and SNEGSKA (reference sequence). This CDR3 is built from 15 residues. J lost 5 bases, V lost 3 bases, and 8 bases had no gene match. CDR3 coding DNA: TGCAGTGCTAGTGGGGACAGGGTAAGGGATCAGCCCCAGCATTTT. This gives the protein CSASGDRVRDQPQHF.

The chain carries TRBV4-2 and TRBJ2-5, with 9 bases lining up with TRBD2. Trimming removed 4 bases from V and 0 bases from J; junction bases left unmatched: 6. CDR1 is LGHNA, CDR2 YNFKEQ, per germline. The CDR3 is made up of 16 amino acids. CDR3 loop: CASSPLAGRYQETQYF. CDR3 in DNA: TGTGCCAGCAGCCCCCTAGCGGGGAGGTACCAAGAGACCCAGTACTTC.

The genes are TRBV4-2 and TRBJ2-7; D may correspond to TRBD1 or TRBD2 (5 bases each). The germline V gene has CDR1 LGHNA and CDR2 YNFKEQ. This CDR3 has 15 amino acids. Trimming shortened V by 1 base and J by 2 bases, and 12 bases separated the two germline ends. CDR3: CASSQARGDAYEQYF. CDR3 nucleotides: TGTGCCAGCAGCCAAGCTAGAGGGGACGCCTACGAGCAGTACTTC.

The genes are TRBV12-3 or TRBV12-4 and TRBJ1-5; perhaps TRBD1 as D (5 bases). Deletions cut 6 bases from V and 2 bases from J, with 14 bases between. CDR3 length: 15 amino acids. The CDR3 loop reads CASSLRGGGNQPQHF. The CDR3 DNA reads TGTGCCAGCAGCTTGAGAGGAGGGGGCAATCAGCCCCAGCATTTT.

The V gene is TRBV5-1, the J gene TRBJ2-1, with TRBD2 matching over 7 bases. Trimming cost V 4 bases and J 7 bases; bases outside gene matches: 11. CDR1 is SGHRS and CDR2 is YFSETQ in the germline V gene. The CDR3 loop spans 15 amino acids. The CDR3 reads CASSTTGGGANEQFF. The CDR3 DNA sequence: TGCGCCAGCAGCACGACTGGGGGAGGGGCGAATGAGCAGTTCTTC.

A few counts support this clonotype. The chain recombines TRBV2 with TRBJ2-1; D is perhaps TRBD2 (5 bases). Trimming took 2 bases from V and 3 from J, leaving 11 bases between them. The CDR3 sequence is 15 residues long. Germline-derived CDR1 and CDR2 are SNHLY and FYNNEI. The CDR3 sequence: CASSERGSLYNEQFF. CDR3 sequence (DNA): TGTGCCAGCAGTGAACGAGGGAGCCTCTACAATGAGCAGTTCTTC. Variable domain in full (rest from reference TRBV2 and TRBJ2-1): EPEVTQTPSHQVTQMGQEVILRCVPISNHLYFYWYRQILGQKVEFLVSFYNNEISEKSEIFDDQFSVERPDGSNFTLKIRSTKLEDSAMYFCASSERGSLYNEQFFGPGTRLTVL.

This clonotype was counted between two and nine times. This chain links TRBV5-6 with TRBJ2-1, with D tentatively TRBD2 (7 bases). The CDR3 spans 14 residues. Trimming took off 4 bases at V and 6 bases at J, with 14 bases between the two ends. Germline values: CDR1 SGHDT, CDR2 YYEEEE. As DNA, the CDR3 is TGTGCCAGCAGCCCCCTTGGGGGGGCCAATGAGCAGTTCTTC. This gives the protein CASSPLGGANEQFF. Together with reference TRBV5-6 and TRBJ2-1, the CDR3 gives the full variable domain: DAGVTQSPTHLIKTRGQQVTLRCSPKSGHDTVSWYQQALGQGPQFIFQYYEEEERQRGNFPDRFSGHQFPNYSSELNVNALLLGDSALYLCASSPLGGANEQFFGPGTRLTVL.